This is a list of T cell receptor beta chains from one sample in a study of cytomegalovirus exposure and HLA in healthy donors. Only in-frame clones appear in the TCRdb table, and some are missing; sequencing was by immunoSEQ multiplex PCR. The sample carries about 130,000 clones, about 74% recorded once. Sequencing was done on a sample of PBMCs. Receptor source: a woman between 50 and 59 years old in good health and CMV-seropositive. Both conserved end residues are part of each CDR3.

TRBV2,CASILESSYNEQFF
TRBV6-5,CASSYSIGGNYEQYF
TRBV11-2,CASRGTGRSTDTQYF
TRBV4-1,CASSDRVWTEAFF
TRBV5-8,CASSLGGDIQYF
TRBV7-9,CASSLGAVPTEKLFF
TRBV14,CASSQDLRNEQFF
TRBV5-1,CASSSTAGPQTQYF
TRBV6-5,CASSYSQSVQPQHF
TRBV5-4,CASSSGHSYEQYF
TRBV5-1,CASSLRTGLSQTQYF
TRBV9,CASSVSSGPNYGYTF
TRBV5-6,CASSYGQGGRETQYF